This T cell receptor (beta chain) emerged from a study of sequential checkpoint blockade in melanoma. For the study at large: First-line arms were nivolumab then ipilimumab, or the reverse, randomized 1:1. After both sequences, patients received maintenance nivolumab.

Sequencing used immunoSEQ multiplex PCR; TCRdb keeps in-frame clones, though not all of them. The sample yields around 8,000 clones, 50% to 70% seen once. Treatment meaning: randomized to nivolumab then ipilimumab (arm A) or the reverse (arm B). Sorted cells were live CD3+CD8+, lacking CD19 and CD56, from PBMCs. Sample: CD8+ T cells sorted from blood (inferred from file names), taken from a patient given nivolumab and ipilimumab in sequence. The source of this sequence is a human patient with melanoma. Some clones in this sample may be carry-over from other donors' samples.

The CDR3 sequence: CASSIVNARNYGYTF. DNA for the CDR3: TGTGCCAGTAGTATAGTTAACGCCCGGAACTATGGCTACACCTTC. V and J are TRBV19 and TRBJ1-2; no reliable D call. Germline V CDR1 and CDR2: LNHDA, SQIVND (reference sequence). Trimming shortened V by 1 base and J by 2 bases, and 11 bases separated the two germline ends. The CDR3 runs to 15 residues.